This T cell receptor beta chain came from a study of T-cell memory formation after mild COVID-19. Study-wide background: TCR clusters showed largely donor specificity.

A remark on this clonotype: Its antigen is undetermined.

TCRdb used MiXCR to reprocess the 5' RACE reads, holding one entry per CDR3 protein. The table has 300,000 to 350,000 distinct CDR3 sequences, 15% to 20% seen once. The CDR3 contains 13 residues. V gave up 5 bases and J gave up 5 bases, with 12 bases separating them. The V gene's germline CDR1 is SGHVS and CDR2 FNYEAQ. Findings and limits, study-wide: Some responding clones appeared in pre-infection memory, suggesting cross-reactive memory joined.

Sequencing was carried out using PBMCs or a T cell subset sorted from them (not recorded which). V is TRBV7-6 and J is TRBJ1-1; D perhaps matches TRBD1 (5 bases). This clonotype was sampled from a man in his late teens or twenties who had mild COVID-19 (a few samples of this study predate the infection). Cell type and time point are not known. The CDR3 coding sequence is TGTGCCAGCAGCGCTACCCGGGGGACTGAAGCTTTCTTT. The encoded protein is CASSATRGTEAFF. The full variable domain, in which reference TRBV7-6 and TRBJ1-1 provide the parts outside the CDR3, is GAGVSQSPRYKVTKRGQDVALRCDPISGHVSLYWYRQALGQGPEFLTYFNYEAQQDKSGLPNDRFSAERPEGSISTLTIQRTEQRDSAMYRCASSATRGTEAFFGQGTRLTVV.